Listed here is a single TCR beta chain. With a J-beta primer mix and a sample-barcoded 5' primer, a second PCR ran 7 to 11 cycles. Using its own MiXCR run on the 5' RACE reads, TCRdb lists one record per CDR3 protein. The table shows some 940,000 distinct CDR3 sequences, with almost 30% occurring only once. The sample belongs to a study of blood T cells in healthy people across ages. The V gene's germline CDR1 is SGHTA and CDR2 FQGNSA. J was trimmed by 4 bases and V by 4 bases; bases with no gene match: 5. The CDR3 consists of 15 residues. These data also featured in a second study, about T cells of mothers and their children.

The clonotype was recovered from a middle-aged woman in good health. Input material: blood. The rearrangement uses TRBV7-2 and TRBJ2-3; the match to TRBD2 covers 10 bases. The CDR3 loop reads CASSSPGLASDTQYF. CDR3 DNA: TGTGCCAGCAGCTCACCGGGACTAGCGTCAGATACGCAGTATTTT.